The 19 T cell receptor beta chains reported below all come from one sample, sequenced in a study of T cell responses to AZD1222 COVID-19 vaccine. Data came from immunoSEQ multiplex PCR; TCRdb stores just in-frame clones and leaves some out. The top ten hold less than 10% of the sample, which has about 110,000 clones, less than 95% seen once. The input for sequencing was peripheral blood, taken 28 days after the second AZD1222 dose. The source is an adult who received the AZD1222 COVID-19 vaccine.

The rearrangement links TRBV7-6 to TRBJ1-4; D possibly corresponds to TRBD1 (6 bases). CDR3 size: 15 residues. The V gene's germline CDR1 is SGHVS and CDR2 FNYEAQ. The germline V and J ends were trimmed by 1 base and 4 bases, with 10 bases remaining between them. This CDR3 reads CASSLVAGDNEKLFF. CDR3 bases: TGTGCCAGCAGCTTAGTCGCAGGGGATAATGAAAAACTGTTTTTT.

DNA for the CDR3: TGTGCCAGCAGTCCCCACGGGACGCCCCTCTATGGCTACACCTTC. Translation: CASSPHGTPLYGYTF. The chain recombines TRBV28 with TRBJ1-2; D might be TRBD1 (5 bases). V lost 5 bases and J 4 bases, leaving 17 bases between the germline ends. Germline V CDR1 and CDR2: MDHEN, SYDVKM. The CDR3 spans 15 residues.

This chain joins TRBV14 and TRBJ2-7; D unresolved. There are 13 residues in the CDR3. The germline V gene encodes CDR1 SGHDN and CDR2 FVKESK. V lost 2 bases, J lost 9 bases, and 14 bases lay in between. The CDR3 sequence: CASSQTLPDAQYF. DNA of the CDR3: TGTGCCAGCAGCCAAACTCTCCCTGACGCGCAGTACTTC.

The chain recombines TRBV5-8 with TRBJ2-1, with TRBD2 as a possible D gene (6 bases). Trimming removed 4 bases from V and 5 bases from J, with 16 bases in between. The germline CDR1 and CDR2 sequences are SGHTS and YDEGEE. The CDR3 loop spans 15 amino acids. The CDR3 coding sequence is TGTGCCAGCAGCCCCGCGGGGCGACCCAACAATGAGCAGTTCTTC. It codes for CASSPAGRPNNEQFF.

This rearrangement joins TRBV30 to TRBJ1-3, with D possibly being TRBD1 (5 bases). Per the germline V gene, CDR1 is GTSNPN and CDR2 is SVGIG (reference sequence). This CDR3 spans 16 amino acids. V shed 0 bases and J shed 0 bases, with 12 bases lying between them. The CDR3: CAWSVSGARSGNTIYF. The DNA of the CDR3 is TGTGCCTGGAGTGTTAGTGGGGCGCGCTCTGGAAACACCATATATTTT. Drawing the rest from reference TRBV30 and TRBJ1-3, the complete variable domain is SQTIHQWPATLVQPVGSPLSLECTVEGTSNPNLYWYRQAAGRGLQLLFYSVGIGQISSEVPQNLSASRPQDRQFILSSKKLLLSDSGFYLCAWSVSGARSGNTIYFGEGSWLTVV.

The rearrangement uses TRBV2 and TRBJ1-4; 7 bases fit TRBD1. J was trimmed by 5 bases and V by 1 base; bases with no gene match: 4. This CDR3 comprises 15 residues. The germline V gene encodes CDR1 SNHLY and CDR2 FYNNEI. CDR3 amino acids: CASSEVSGGNEKLFF. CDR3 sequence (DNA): TGTGCCAGCAGTGAAGTGTCAGGGGGAAATGAAAAACTGTTTTTT.

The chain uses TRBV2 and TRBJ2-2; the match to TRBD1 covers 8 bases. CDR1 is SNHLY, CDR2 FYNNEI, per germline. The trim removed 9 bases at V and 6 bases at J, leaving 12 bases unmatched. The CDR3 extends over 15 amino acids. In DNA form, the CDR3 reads TGTGCCAGTAGATTTAGACAGGGGATATCCGGGGAGCTGTTTTTT. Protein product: CASRFRQGISGELFF.

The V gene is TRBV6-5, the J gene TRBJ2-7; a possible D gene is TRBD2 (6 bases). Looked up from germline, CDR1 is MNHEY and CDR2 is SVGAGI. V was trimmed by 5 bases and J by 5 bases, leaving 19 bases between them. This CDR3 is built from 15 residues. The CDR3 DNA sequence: TGTGCCAGCAGTCACTGGGGGGTTCTGGGCAACGAGCAGTACTTC. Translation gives CASSHWGVLGNEQYF.

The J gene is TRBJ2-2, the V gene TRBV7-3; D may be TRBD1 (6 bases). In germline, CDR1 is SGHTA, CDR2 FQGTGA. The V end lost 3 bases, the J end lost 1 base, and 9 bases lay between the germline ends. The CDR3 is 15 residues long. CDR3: CASSLGQVNTGELFF. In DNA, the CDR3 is TGTGCCAGCAGCTTGGGACAAGTGAACACCGGGGAGCTGTTTTTT.

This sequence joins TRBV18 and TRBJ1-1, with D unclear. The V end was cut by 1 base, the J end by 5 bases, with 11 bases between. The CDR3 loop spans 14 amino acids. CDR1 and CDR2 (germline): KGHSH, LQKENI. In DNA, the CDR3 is TGTGCCAGCTCACCACTTGGGCAAGGAACTGAAGCTTTCTTT. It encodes CASSPLGQGTEAFF.

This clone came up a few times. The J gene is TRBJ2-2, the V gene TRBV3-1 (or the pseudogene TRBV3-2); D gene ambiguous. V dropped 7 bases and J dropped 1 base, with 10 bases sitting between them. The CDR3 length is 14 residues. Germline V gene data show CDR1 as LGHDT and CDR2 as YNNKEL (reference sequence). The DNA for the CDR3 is TGTGCCAGCAATGACCAAGGGAACACCGGGGAGCTGTTTTTT. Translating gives CASNDQGNTGELFF.

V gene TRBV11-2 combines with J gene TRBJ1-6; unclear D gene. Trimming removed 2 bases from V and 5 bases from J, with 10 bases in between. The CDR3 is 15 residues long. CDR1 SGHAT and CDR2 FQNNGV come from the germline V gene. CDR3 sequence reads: CASSLSLRNNSPLHF. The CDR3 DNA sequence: TGTGCCAGCAGCTTAAGTTTACGGAATAATTCACCCCTCCACTTT. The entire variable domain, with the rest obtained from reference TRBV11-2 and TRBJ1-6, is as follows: EAGVAQSPRYKIIEKRQSVAFWCNPISGHATLYWYQQILGQGPKLLIQFQNNGVVDDSQLPKDRFSAERLKGVDSTLKIQPAKLEDSAVYLCASSLSLRNNSPLHFGNGTRLTVT.

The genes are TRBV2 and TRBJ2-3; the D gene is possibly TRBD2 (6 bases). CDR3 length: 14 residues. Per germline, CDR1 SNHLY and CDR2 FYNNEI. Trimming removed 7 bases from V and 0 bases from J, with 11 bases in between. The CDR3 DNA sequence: TGTGCCAGCAAGACGGGGGATAGCACAGATACGCAGTATTTT. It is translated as CASKTGDSTDTQYF.

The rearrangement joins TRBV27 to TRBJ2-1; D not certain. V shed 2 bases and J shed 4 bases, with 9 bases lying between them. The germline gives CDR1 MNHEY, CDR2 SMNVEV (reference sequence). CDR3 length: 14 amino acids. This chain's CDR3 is CASSLGPLYNEQFF. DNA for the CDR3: TGTGCCAGCAGTTTAGGACCCTTGTACAATGAGCAGTTCTTC.

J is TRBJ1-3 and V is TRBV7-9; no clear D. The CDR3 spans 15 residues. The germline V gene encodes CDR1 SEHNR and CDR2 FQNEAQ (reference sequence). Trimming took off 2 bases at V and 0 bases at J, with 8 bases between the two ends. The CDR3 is CASSLMGNSGNTIYF. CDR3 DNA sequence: TGTGCCAGCAGCTTAATGGGGAACTCTGGAAACACCATATATTTT.

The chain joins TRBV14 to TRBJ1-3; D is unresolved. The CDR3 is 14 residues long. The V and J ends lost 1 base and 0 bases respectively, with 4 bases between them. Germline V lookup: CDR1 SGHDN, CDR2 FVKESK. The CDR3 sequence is CASSQGSSGNTIYF. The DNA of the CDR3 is TGTGCCAGCAGCCAAGGAAGCTCTGGAAACACCATATATTTT.

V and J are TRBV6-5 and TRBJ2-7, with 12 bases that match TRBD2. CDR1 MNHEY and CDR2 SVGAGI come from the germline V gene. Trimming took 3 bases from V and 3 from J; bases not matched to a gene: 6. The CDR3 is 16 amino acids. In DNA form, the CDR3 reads TGTGCCAGCAGTTATTCTAGCGGGGGGGCCTTCTACGAGCAGTACTTC. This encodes CASSYSSGGAFYEQYF.

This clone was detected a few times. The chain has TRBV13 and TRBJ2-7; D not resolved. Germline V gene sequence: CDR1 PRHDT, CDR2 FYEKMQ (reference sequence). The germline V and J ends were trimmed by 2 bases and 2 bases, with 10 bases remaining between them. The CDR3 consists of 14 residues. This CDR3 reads CASSLMAAPYEQYF. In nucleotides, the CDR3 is TGTGCCAGCAGCTTAATGGCGGCTCCCTACGAGCAGTACTTC.

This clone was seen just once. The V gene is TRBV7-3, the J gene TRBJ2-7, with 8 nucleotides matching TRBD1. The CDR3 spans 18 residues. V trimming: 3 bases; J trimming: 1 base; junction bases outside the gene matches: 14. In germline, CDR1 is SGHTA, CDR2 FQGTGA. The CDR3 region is CASSLVEKPGQESYEQYF. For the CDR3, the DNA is TGTGCCAGCAGCTTGGTAGAGAAACCGGGACAGGAGTCCTACGAGCAGTACTTC.